This entry describes one T cell receptor beta chain. This clone appeared a few times. Its antigen is still unknown. Per-base quality was not reported, and no clone a single base away is much larger than it. These data belong to a study of vaccination effects on CD4 cells after COVID-19 (dated by TCRdb to between 2021 and 2022). With regard to the full study: To identify antigen-specific CD4+ T cell clonotypes by their expansion, the ViraFEST assay first stimulated PBMC with viral peptide pools and then applied TCR sequencing. Each participant received two doses of an mRNA SARS-CoV-2 vaccine, either BNT162b2 or mRNA-1273. Pre-vaccine samples from a couple of convalescent patients were drawn 16 days and one week before the first dose, 142 and 148 days after COVID-19 diagnosis. Around 2 million PBMC per well were cultured in IMDM with 5% human AB serum, roughly 11 IU/ml IL-2 and gentamicin, plus 10 ug/ml peptides. SARS-CoV-2 spike-specific CD4+ TCR repertoires were compared before and after mRNA vaccination in COVID-19 convalescent patients and in infection-naive vaccine recipients. Altogether, 10 COVID-19 convalescent patients and a few SARS-CoV-2-naive healthy vaccine recipients made up the full study. Cultures from other donors in the study were sequenced with the Oncomine TCR Beta short-read assay on an Illumina iSeq 100.

According to the germline V gene, CDR1 reads MGHRA and CDR2 reads YSYEKL. From the cysteine up to the phenylalanine, the CDR3 has a length of 19 residues. Only the CDR3 part of the read is kept: 57 bases, read in frame from the first base. The germline V and J ends show losses of 1 base and 9 bases respectively, and no gene match explains 16 bases of the junction. Library preparation used the immunoSEQ multiplex PCR assay. DNA from the cultured and isolated CD4+ T cells underwent TCR beta CDR3 sequencing. Regarding the original processing steps: Non-productive TCR sequences were removed and reads were trimmed to the CDR3 region, keeping CDR3s of at least 7 amino acids. Antigen-specific clonotypes were identified using the MANAFEST web app by comparison of expansion in peptide wells against reference cultures. To count as positive, a clone had to show expansion at FDR<0.05 compared with the reference and with all other wells, an odds ratio above 5, and a frequency above 0.1% in two replicate wells. Clonotypes significantly expanded in SARS-CoV-2 spike wells and in at least one common cold coronavirus spike condition were defined as cross-reactive. Levenshtein distance calculated with the stringdist R package was used to assess CDR3 similarity, and unrooted trees were constructed with ape in R 3.6.1. As stored in TCRdb, this immuneACCESS dataset retains in-frame rearrangements with V and J assigned. A fraction of the clones does not appear; measured against another copy, unresolved V genes explain less than half of the discrepancy, and the remainder lacks a known reason. V and J calls and clone size are given by that table; D and trimming were obtained from the DNA. A total of around 45,000 clones appear in this sample, roughly 76% of them only once. 12% of the sample belongs to the ten largest clones.

After around eleven days of culture, CD4+ T cells were isolated with the EasySep CD4+ T cell isolation kit. Convalescent patients had PCR-confirmed SARS-CoV-2 infection between March and December 2020, before Alpha, Beta and Delta variants emerged in the United States. Half of the culture medium was replaced with fresh IL-2-containing medium on days 3 and 7. Unless otherwise noted, each peptide stimulation condition was cultured in triplicate wells. Using Ficoll-Paque Plus gradient centrifugation, PBMC were separated from whole blood and then either used fresh or cryopreserved at -140C. The QIAamp micro DNA kit was used to extract genomic DNA from the cultured CD4+ T cells. Summary of the overall study and its limitations: At late post-vaccination timepoints, both infection-induced and vaccine-induced clones showed marked clonal contraction, consistent with waning T cell responses. The study was limited by a small number of convalescent patients and lacked early post-infection timepoints. For convalescent patients, new clones induced by the vaccine made up most of the post-vaccine spike-reactive repertoire, and these new clones were largely distinct from the clones induced by infection.

Recombination connected TRBV4-1 to TRBJ2-1, and TRBD2 matches 12 of the central bases. Material: CD4+ T cells from PBMCs cultured without peptide, obtained before COVID-19 vaccination. This TCR was recovered from a human donor who had a prior SARS-CoV-2 infection. For the CDR3, the sequence is CASSQGLAGVRGRVGEQFF. The DNA reads TGCGCCAGCAGCCAAGGACTAGCGGGGGTCCGCGGGAGAGTAGGTGAGCAGTTCTTC.